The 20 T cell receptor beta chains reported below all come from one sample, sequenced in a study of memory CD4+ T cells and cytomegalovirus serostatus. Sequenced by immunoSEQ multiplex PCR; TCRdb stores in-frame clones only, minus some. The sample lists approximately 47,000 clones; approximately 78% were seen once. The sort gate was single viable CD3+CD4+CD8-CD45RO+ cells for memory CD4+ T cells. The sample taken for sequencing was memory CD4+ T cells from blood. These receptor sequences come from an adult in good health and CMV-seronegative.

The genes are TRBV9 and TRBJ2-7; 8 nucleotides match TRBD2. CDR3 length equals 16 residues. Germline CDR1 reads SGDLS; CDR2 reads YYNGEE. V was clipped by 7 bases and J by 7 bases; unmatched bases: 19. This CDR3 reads CASSKTVTGGAVEQYF. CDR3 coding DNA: TGTGCCAGCTCTAAAACGGTCACCGGGGGGGCGGTAGAGCAGTACTTC.

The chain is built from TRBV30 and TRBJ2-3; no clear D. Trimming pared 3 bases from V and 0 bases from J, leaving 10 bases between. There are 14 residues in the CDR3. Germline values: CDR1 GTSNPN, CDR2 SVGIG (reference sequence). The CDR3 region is CAWRVSPSTDTQYF. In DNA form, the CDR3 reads TGTGCCTGGAGAGTGAGCCCTAGCACAGATACGCAGTATTTT.

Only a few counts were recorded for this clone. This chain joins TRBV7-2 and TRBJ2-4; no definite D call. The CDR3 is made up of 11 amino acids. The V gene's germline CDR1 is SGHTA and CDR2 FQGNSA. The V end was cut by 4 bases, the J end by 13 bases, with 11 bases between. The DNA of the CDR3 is TGTGCCAGCAGCTCCCGAGAGCTCCAGTACTTC. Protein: CASSSRELQYF. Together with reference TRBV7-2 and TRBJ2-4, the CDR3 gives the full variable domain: GAGVSQSPSNKVTEKGKDVELRCDPISGHTALYWYRQSLGQGLEFLIYFQGNSAPDKSGLPSDRFSAERTGGSVSTLTIQRTQQEDSAVYLCASSSRELQYFGAGTRLSVL.

The CDR3 is CATSGGRDRGIVAEAFF. The CDR3, as DNA: TGTGCCACCAGCGGCGGACGGGACAGGGGGATCGTCGCTGAAGCTTTCTTT. The chain carries TRBV15 and TRBJ1-1; 11 nucleotides agree with TRBD1. There are 17 residues in the CDR3. The germline V gene has CDR1 LNHNV and CDR2 YYDKDF (reference sequence). V was pared by 5 bases and J by 6 bases, with 14 bases of the junction left unmatched.

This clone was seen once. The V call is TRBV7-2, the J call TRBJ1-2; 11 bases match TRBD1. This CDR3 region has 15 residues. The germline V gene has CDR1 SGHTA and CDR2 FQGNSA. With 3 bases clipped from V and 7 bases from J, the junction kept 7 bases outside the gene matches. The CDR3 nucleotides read TGTGCCAGCAGCTTTGGGGACAGGGGGGAACCTGGCTACACCTTC. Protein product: CASSFGDRGEPGYTF.

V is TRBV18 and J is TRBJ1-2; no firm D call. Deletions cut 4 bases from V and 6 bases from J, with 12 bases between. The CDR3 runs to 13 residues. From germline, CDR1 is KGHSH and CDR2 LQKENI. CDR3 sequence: CASSLGKTDGYTF. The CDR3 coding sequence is TGTGCCAGCTCACTCGGGAAAACTGATGGCTACACCTTC.

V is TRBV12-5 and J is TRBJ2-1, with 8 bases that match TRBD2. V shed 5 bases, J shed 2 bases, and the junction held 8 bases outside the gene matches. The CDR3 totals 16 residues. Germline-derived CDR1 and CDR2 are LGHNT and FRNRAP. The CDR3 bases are TGTGCTAGTGGTCTGGGGAGCGGGGGCACCTACAATGAGCAGTTCTTC. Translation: CASGLGSGGTYNEQFF.

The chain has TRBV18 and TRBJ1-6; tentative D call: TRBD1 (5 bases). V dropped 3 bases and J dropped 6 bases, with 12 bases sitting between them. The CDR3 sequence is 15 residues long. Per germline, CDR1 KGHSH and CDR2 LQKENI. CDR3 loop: CASSPPGTANSPLHF. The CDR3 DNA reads TGTGCCAGCTCACCGCCGGGGACGGCTAATTCACCCCTCCACTTT.

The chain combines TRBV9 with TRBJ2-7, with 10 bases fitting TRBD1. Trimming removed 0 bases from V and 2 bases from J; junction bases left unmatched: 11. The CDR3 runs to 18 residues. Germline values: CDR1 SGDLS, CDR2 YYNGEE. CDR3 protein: CASSVDTPGQGITYEQYF. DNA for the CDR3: TGTGCCAGCAGCGTAGATACCCCGGGACAGGGGATAACCTACGAGCAGTACTTC.

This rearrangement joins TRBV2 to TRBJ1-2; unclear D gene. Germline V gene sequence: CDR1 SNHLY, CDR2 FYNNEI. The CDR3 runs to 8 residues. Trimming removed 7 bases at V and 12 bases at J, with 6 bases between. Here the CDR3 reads CASNRDTF. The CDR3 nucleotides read TGTGCCAGCAACCGGGACACCTTC.

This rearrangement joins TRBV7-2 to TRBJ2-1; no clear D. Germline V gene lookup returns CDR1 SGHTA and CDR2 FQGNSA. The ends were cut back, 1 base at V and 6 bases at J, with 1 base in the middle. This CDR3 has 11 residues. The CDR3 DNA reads TGTGCCAGCAGCTTAGTCAATGAGCAGTTCTTC. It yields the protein CASSLVNEQFF.

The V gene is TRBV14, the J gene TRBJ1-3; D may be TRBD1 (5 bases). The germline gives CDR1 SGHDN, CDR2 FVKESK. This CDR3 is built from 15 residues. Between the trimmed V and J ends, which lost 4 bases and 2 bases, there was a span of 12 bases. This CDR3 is CASSPYGGAGNTIYF. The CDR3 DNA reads TGTGCCAGCAGCCCATATGGAGGGGCTGGAAACACCATATATTTT.

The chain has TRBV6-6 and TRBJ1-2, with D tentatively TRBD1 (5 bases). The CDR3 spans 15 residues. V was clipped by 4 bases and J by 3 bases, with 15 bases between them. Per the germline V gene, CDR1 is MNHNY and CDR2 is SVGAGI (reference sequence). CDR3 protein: CASSSRGGSDYGYTF. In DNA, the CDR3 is TGTGCCAGCAGTTCACGGGGGGGATCGGACTATGGCTACACCTTC.

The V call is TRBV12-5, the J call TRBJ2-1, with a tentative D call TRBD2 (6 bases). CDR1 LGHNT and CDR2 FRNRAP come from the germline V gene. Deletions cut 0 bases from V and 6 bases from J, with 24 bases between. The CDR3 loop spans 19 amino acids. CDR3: CASGLVRNIRRERSNEQFF. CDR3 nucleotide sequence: TGTGCTAGTGGTTTGGTACGTAATATTCGGCGGGAAAGAAGCAATGAGCAGTTCTTC.

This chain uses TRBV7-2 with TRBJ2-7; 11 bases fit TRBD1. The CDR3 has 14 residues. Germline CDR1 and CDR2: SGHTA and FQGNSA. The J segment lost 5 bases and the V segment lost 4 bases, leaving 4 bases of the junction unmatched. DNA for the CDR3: TGTGCCAGCAGCTCCCCGGGACAGGGGGACGAGCAGTACTTC. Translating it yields CASSSPGQGDEQYF.

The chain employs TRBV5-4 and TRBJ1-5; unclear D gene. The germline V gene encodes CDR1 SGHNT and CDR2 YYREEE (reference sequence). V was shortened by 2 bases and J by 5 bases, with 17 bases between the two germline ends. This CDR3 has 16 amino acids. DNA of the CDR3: TGTGCCAGCAGCTTTGTGGGGTATGGGGAGGATCAGCCCCAGCATTTT. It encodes CASSFVGYGEDQPQHF.

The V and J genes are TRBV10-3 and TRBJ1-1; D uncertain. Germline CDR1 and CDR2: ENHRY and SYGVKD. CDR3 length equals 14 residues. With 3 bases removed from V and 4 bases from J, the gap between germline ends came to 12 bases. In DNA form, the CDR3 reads TGTGCCATCAGTGAAGGAGTTTTAAGCACTGAAGCTTTCTTT. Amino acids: CAISEGVLSTEAFF.

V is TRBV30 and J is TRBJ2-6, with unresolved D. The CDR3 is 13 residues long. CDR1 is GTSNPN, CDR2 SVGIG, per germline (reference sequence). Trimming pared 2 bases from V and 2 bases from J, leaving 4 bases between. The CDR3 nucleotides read TGTGCCTGGAGTCAACCTGGGGCCAACGTCCTGACTTTC. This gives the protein CAWSQPGANVLTF.

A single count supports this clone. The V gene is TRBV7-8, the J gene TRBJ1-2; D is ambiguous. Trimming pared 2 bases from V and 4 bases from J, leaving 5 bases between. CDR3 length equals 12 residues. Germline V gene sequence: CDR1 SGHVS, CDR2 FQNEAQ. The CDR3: CASSLKAYGYTF. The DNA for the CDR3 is TGTGCCAGCAGCTTAAAGGCCTATGGCTACACCTTC. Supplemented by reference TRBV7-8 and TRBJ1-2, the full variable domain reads GAGVSQSPRYKVAKRGQDVALRCDPISGHVSLFWYQQALGQGPEFLTYFQNEAQLDKSGLPSDRFFAERPEGSVSTLKIQRTQQEDSAVYLCASSLKAYGYTFGSGTRLTVV.

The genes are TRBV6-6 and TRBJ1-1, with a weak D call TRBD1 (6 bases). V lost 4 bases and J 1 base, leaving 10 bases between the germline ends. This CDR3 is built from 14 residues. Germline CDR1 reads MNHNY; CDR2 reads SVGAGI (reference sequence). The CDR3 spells CASSFVGGNTEAFF. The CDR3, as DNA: TGTGCCAGCAGTTTCGTAGGGGGGAACACTGAAGCTTTCTTT.